These 24 T cell receptor beta chains were all obtained from the same sample, sequenced in a study of OX40 agonist ivuxolimab in advanced cancers. Sequencing used immunoSEQ multiplex PCR; TCRdb keeps in-frame clones, though not all of them. Among 75,000 to 100,000 clones listed, around 87% were seen once. The sequenced sample was CD4+ or CD8+ T cells sorted from blood, obtained in a trial of the OX40 agonist ivuxolimab. The receptors derive from an adult with an advanced solid tumor such as melanoma, head and neck, liver or kidney cancer.

This clone has only a few counts. The chain combines TRBV10-3 with TRBJ1-1; no definite D call. Germline V gene data show CDR1 as ENHRY and CDR2 as SYGVKD. The V gene lost 8 bases and the J gene lost 5 bases, with 12 bases spanning the gap. The CDR3 has 12 amino acids. CDR3 region: CAIGEYETEAFF. For the CDR3, the DNA is TGTGCCATCGGGGAGTATGAGACTGAAGCTTTCTTT.

A word on this clone: The same CDR3 is also encoded by other DNA sequences in this sample. This chain connects TRBV5-1 to TRBJ2-1; no definite D call. V lost 0 bases and J lost 7, with 5 bases in between. The CDR3 length is 12 residues. Germline CDR1 is SGHRS and CDR2 is YFSETQ. This CDR3 is CASSLGGNEQFF. In DNA, the CDR3 is TGCGCCAGCAGCTTGGGGGGTAATGAGCAGTTCTTC.

CDR3 protein: CASTHRVLHYGYTF. Written as DNA, the CDR3 is TGTGCCAGCACCCACAGGGTCCTTCACTATGGCTACACCTTC. The V and J genes are TRBV5-6 and TRBJ1-2, with D tentatively TRBD1 (6 bases). The CDR3 sequence is 14 residues long. V lost 6 bases to trimming and J lost 3 bases, with 15 bases between them. The germline V gene has CDR1 SGHDT and CDR2 YYEEEE.

The chain employs TRBV7-2 and TRBJ2-1, with no clear D. The CDR3 is 12 amino acids. Deletions cut 5 bases from V and 10 bases from J, with 12 bases between. Germline values: CDR1 SGHTA, CDR2 FQGNSA. CDR3 region: CASSTSRREQFF. The CDR3 DNA is TGTGCCAGCAGCACGAGCAGGCGGGAGCAGTTCTTC.

The chain uses TRBV5-5 and TRBJ1-1; D remains unclear. Trimming pared 0 bases from V and 0 bases from J, leaving 15 bases between. Germline loops: CDR1 SGHKS, CDR2 YYEKEE (reference sequence). The CDR3 length is 17 residues. The CDR3 DNA reads as TGTGCCAGCAGCTTGGCTAGCTCCACCGGTCTGAACACTGAAGCTTTCTTT. Its protein product is CASSLASSTGLNTEAFF.

For the CDR3, the DNA is TGTGCCAGCTCACCGGTAGGGCAGAACACTGAAGCTTTCTTT. It is translated as CASSPVGQNTEAFF. This chain connects TRBV18 to TRBJ1-1, with D uncertain. The V gene lost 3 bases and the J gene lost 1 base, with 9 bases spanning the gap. Germline CDR1 is KGHSH and CDR2 is LQKENI. CDR3 size: 14 residues.

V gene TRBV7-9 combines with J gene TRBJ2-3; 10 nucleotides agree with TRBD2. This CDR3 is 15 amino acids long. J gave up 8 bases and V 0 bases, and 5 bases lay outside the gene matches. In germline, CDR1 is SEHNR, CDR2 FQNEAQ (reference sequence). For the CDR3, the DNA is TGTGCCAGCAGCTTAGCTAGCGGGGGGCCAGGTACGCAGTATTTT. Protein: CASSLASGGPGTQYF.

The rearrangement joins TRBV5-6 to TRBJ2-1; D perhaps matches TRBD1 (6 bases). Germline loops: CDR1 SGHDT, CDR2 YYEEEE. The CDR3 extends over 16 amino acids. Trimming shortened V by 1 base and J by 2 bases, and 13 bases separated the two germline ends. The CDR3 reads CASSLWGRPTYNEQFF. CDR3 in DNA: TGTGCCAGCAGCTTGTGGGGGCGGCCTACCTACAATGAGCAGTTCTTC.

The chain employs TRBV4-1 and TRBJ1-1, with D perhaps matching TRBD1 (5 bases). The CDR3 has 13 residues. Germline CDR1 is MGHRA and CDR2 is YSYEKL. Trimming left V 4 bases short and J 10 bases short, with 16 bases between. The CDR3 loop is CASSLTGRGRAFF. CDR3 nucleotide sequence: TGCGCCAGCAGCCTTACCGGGAGGGGTCGAGCTTTCTTT.

This clone has only a few counts. The V gene is TRBV20-1, the J gene TRBJ1-1; D gene uncertain. This CDR3 has 10 residues. From germline, CDR1 is DFQATT and CDR2 SNEGSKA (reference sequence). The ends were cut back, 0 bases at V and 8 bases at J, with 4 bases in the middle. The CDR3 region is CSARELEAFF. Written as DNA, the CDR3 is TGCAGTGCTAGAGAGCTCGAAGCTTTCTTT.

This clone appeared a single time. V is TRBV18 and J is TRBJ2-7; weak D call: TRBD2 (5 bases). CDR3 size: 13 residues. With 6 bases removed from V and 0 bases from J, the gap between germline ends came to 9 bases. Germline V gene lookup returns CDR1 KGHSH and CDR2 LQKENI. The CDR3 DNA reads as TGTGCCAGCTCGCTAAGCGGCTCCTACGAGCAGTACTTC. Encoded protein: CASSLSGSYEQYF.

V usage is TRBV5-1 and J usage is TRBJ2-1; D gene unclear. V lost 1 base and J lost 2, with 10 bases in between. CDR1 and CDR2 (germline): SGHRS, YFSETQ. This CDR3 is built from 15 residues. CDR3 in amino acids: CASSLTSQTYNEQFF. The DNA of the CDR3 is TGCGCCAGCAGCTTGACGTCACAGACCTACAATGAGCAGTTCTTC.

The genes are TRBV18 and TRBJ1-1; D remains ambiguous. This CDR3 has 14 amino acids. Trimming stripped 3 bases from V and 0 bases from J, with 8 bases between. The germline V gene has CDR1 KGHSH and CDR2 LQKENI. CDR3 amino acids: CASSPLTLNTEAFF. The CDR3 DNA reads TGTGCCAGCTCACCGTTGACGTTGAACACTGAAGCTTTCTTT.

The chain carries TRBV5-4 and TRBJ2-7; TRBD2 matches 9 bases. V was clipped by 0 bases and J by 2 bases; unmatched bases: 0. This CDR3 has 14 amino acids. Germline V gene lookup returns CDR1 SGHNT and CDR2 YYREEE (reference sequence). The CDR3, as DNA: TGTGCCAGCAGCTTGGCTAGCGGGACCTACGAGCAGTACTTC. Translation: CASSLASGTYEQYF.

The chain combines TRBV7-9 with TRBJ2-3; 10 positions agree with TRBD2. This CDR3 contains 14 residues. V was pared by 2 bases and J by 15 bases, with 11 bases of the junction left unmatched. Germline-derived CDR1 and CDR2 are SEHNR and FQNEAQ (reference sequence). The CDR3 bases are TGTGCCAGCAGCTTACCATGGCCTAGCGGGAGATTTTATTTT. This encodes CASSLPWPSGRFYF.

This sequence joins TRBV18 and TRBJ1-1; D is undetermined. In germline, CDR1 is KGHSH, CDR2 LQKENI. The CDR3 has 13 residues. V was clipped by 3 bases and J by 5 bases, with 10 bases between them. The CDR3 sequence: CASSPLPETEAFF. The CDR3 DNA is TGTGCCAGCTCACCCTTGCCAGAAACTGAAGCTTTCTTT. The entire variable domain, with the rest obtained from reference TRBV18 and TRBJ1-1, is as follows: NAGVMQNPRHLVRRRGQEARLRCSPMKGHSHVYWYRQLPEEGLKFMVYLQKENIIDESGMPKERFSAEFPKEGPSILRIQQVVRGDSAAYFCASSPLPETEAFFGQGTRLTVV.

The chain uses TRBV27 and TRBJ2-3, with D maybe TRBD2 (5 bases). The germline CDR1 and CDR2 sequences are MNHEY and SMNVEV (reference sequence). V was clipped by 6 bases and J by 2 bases, with 18 bases between them. CDR3 length: 16 amino acids. The CDR3 nucleotides are TGTGCCAGCAGCCCTCTAGCCATCGGCCACACAGATACGCAGTATTTT. It translates to CASSPLAIGHTDTQYF.

The chain recombines TRBV5-1 with TRBJ1-3; 7 nucleotides align to TRBD1. The CDR3 contains 15 residues. Looked up from germline, CDR1 is SGHRS and CDR2 is YFSETQ. The V segment lost 3 bases and the J segment 0 bases; nucleotides outside the gene matches: 3. The CDR3 reads CASSSGTASGNTIYF. The CDR3 nucleotides are TGCGCCAGCAGCTCCGGGACAGCCTCTGGAAACACCATATATTTT.

The J gene is TRBJ2-5, the V gene TRBV5-1; D gene uncertain. The CDR3 length is 16 residues. V shed 0 bases and J shed 0 bases, with 12 bases lying between them. Germline-derived CDR1 and CDR2 are SGHRS and YFSETQ. The CDR3: CASSLVTAKYQETQYF. CDR3 nucleotide sequence: TGCGCCAGCAGCTTGGTGACGGCAAAGTACCAAGAGACCCAGTACTTC.

This chain connects TRBV7-3 to TRBJ2-7, with a weak D call TRBD2 (6 bases). V was trimmed by 1 base and J by 7 bases, leaving 11 bases between them. This CDR3 comprises 13 residues. From germline, CDR1 is SGHTA and CDR2 FQGTGA. CDR3 amino acids: CASSLKGAGEQYF. The CDR3 DNA is TGTGCCAGCAGCTTAAAGGGTGCGGGGGAGCAGTACTTC.

This clone was observed once. The chain combines TRBV6-4 with TRBJ1-6; D call uncertain. This CDR3 has 14 residues. Germline CDR1 is MRHNA and CDR2 is SNTAGT. The V and J ends lost 3 bases and 9 bases respectively, with 12 bases between them. The CDR3 is CASSEEDGISPLHF. DNA for the CDR3: TGTGCCAGCAGTGAGGAGGACGGGATTTCACCCCTCCACTTT.

The V and J genes are TRBV18 and TRBJ1-1; no definite D call. V lost 4 bases to trimming and J lost 5 bases, with 11 bases between them. The germline CDR1 and CDR2 sequences are KGHSH and LQKENI. The CDR3 is 13 amino acids. CDR3 loop: CASSLHGETEAFF. The DNA of the CDR3 is TGTGCCAGCTCACTGCATGGAGAAACTGAAGCTTTCTTT.

V and J are TRBV4-3 and TRBJ2-7; TRBD1 matches at 7 bases. The germline gives CDR1 LGHNA, CDR2 YSLEER. V lost 1 base to trimming and J lost 4 bases; unmatched junction nucleotides: 10. This CDR3 has 16 amino acids. CDR3 sequence reads: CASSQAHDRDVYEQYF. DNA of the CDR3: TGCGCCAGCAGCCAAGCGCACGACAGGGACGTATACGAGCAGTACTTC.

The gene calls are TRBV7-9 and TRBJ1-6, with 8 nucleotides matching TRBD1. Germline V gene lookup returns CDR1 SEHNR and CDR2 FQNEAQ (reference sequence). CDR3 length equals 15 residues. The junction had 10 bases not matched to a gene; V was cut back by 5 bases and J by 10 bases. Here the CDR3 reads CASSPGQGVSSPLHF. Here the CDR3 DNA reads TGTGCCAGCAGCCCCGGACAGGGAGTTTCCTCACCCCTCCACTTT.